This T cell receptor (beta chain) came from a study of identical twins (dated by TCRdb to about 2016). Regarding the complete study: To test whether fetal clonotypes persist, this study deep-sequenced TCR alpha and beta repertoires from monozygotic twins, from unrelated adults of various ages, and from cord blood. To rule out contamination, the twin experiments were replicated at different times with different library preparation protocols.

Library generation was performed with 5' RACE. Sequencing took place on an Illumina HiSeq 2000. Template switching introduced a universal primer binding site; the final cDNA contained a unique molecular identifier, enabling accurate counting of TCR cDNA molecules. Specific primers in the conserved constant-segment region were used to synthesize first-strand cDNA for TCR alpha and beta chains. To control for contamination, each cDNA library was double barcoded with a SMART-Mk sample barcode plus Illumina barcodes. Two successive PCR steps introduced TruSeq adapter sequences along with Illumina sample barcodes. The TCR alpha and beta cDNA libraries were sequenced on the Illumina HiSeq platform using custom primers. In the source study's methods: MiGEC was used to process raw reads and extract unique molecular identifiers, and MiXCR was used to find CDR3 positions. Recombination models were inferred per individual with the repgenHMM and IGoR tools using an EM algorithm. The analysis of shared clonotypes was done with the tcR package in R, with sharing normalized by the product of cloneset sizes. To study raw recombination free of thymic and clonal selection effects, out-of-frame nonproductive sequences were analyzed. TCRdb took the public reads, trimmed them with fastp at Q25, ran MiXCR for clone calling and kept in-frame beta chains. CDR3 protein sequences are deduplicated, and each keeps its most common genes and DNA. Clone size and V and J calls follow TCRdb, not the original study. The sample table holds hundreds of thousands of distinct CDR3 sequences, of which 6% to 6.5% were seen once. 1.5% to 2% of the sample is taken by the ten largest.

From the cysteine through the phenylalanine, the CDR3 covers 16 amino acids. Kept here is only the CDR3 DNA, which spans 48 bases and is read in frame from base 1. The germline V gene supplies CDR1 MNHEY and CDR2 SVGEGT. Trimmed from V: 7 bases; trimmed from J: 2 bases; junction bases lacking a gene match: 10. Every donor in the study was a healthy Caucasian. The researchers also sequenced three unrelated adults who were not twins: a male aged 18 to 30, a male aged 50 to 59, and a female aged 50 to 59. Miltenyi CD45RO+ enrichment and human naive T-cell isolation kits were used to isolate memory (CD45RO+) and naive T cells from PBMC. Results and caveats for the whole study, not just this receptor: Out-of-frame TCR alpha sequences shared between twins showed an excess of low generation-probability sequences compared with coincidental sharing between unrelated individuals. Conclusions relied on cross-sectional statistical analysis, since the same donors could not be followed over many years. Fewer insertions were carried by abundant cord blood beta clonotypes, a similar but weaker trend appeared in young adult naive repertoires, and no such trend appeared in memory repertoires. In monozygotic twins, recombination models systematically underestimated out-of-frame TCR alpha sharing, but the models matched the sharing seen between unrelated individuals. Excess twin sharing in beta out-of-frame sequences was weaker because fewer shared sequences lowered the signal-to-noise ratio. Zero-insertion analyses could be partly confounded by invariant T cells such as MAIT and iNKT, though diverse VJ usage argued against such confounding for most clonotypes.

This clonotype was picked up many times. Its antigen specificity is not known. No qualities accompany the bases; no much larger clone lies one base away. Material: naive T cells sorted from blood. In light of the paper, this sample's cell subset or site label describes: cells isolated with a human naive T-cell isolation kit. This TCR came from a man between 18 and 35 years old in good health. This sequence uses TRBV6-2 or TRBV6-3 and TRBJ2-7; 11 middle bases align to TRBD2. The DNA reads as follows: TGTGCCAGCATGGACTATACTAGCGGGAGAGCCTACGAGCAGTACTTC. This codes for CASMDYTSGRAYEQYF.